The 9 T cell receptor beta chains reported below all come from one sample, sequenced in a study of the immune and genomic landscape of osteosarcoma. Here immunoSEQ multiplex PCR was the method, and the copy in TCRdb shows in-frame clones only, minus some. The sample lists approximately 9,400 clones; 70% to 80% were seen once. The post-treatment osteosarcoma tumors were primary, local recurrence or metastasis specimens from poor-prognosis patients. Sequencing was carried out using osteosarcoma tumor tissue from the lung. The source of these receptors is a human donor with osteosarcoma.

This clone is labeled medium-sized (0.01 to 0.1%). The chain has TRBV28 and TRBJ1-5, with D uncertain. The germline V gene encodes CDR1 MDHEN and CDR2 SYDVKM. V was clipped by 7 bases and J by 10 bases, with 14 bases between them. The CDR3 is 12 amino acids. This CDR3 reads CASTTLRGPQHF. In DNA, the CDR3 is TGTGCCAGCACCACCCTCAGAGGTCCCCAGCATTTT.

The rearrangement uses TRBV5-6 and TRBJ1-2; 10 nucleotides line up with TRBD1. The CDR3 sequence is 14 residues long. Germline trimming cut 3 bases from V and 6 bases from J; bases unmatched to any gene: 5. Germline CDR1 and CDR2: SGHDT and YYEEEE. The CDR3 loop reads CASSWTTGGNGYTF. In DNA, the CDR3 is TGTGCCAGCAGCTGGACGACAGGGGGCAATGGCTACACCTTC.

The chain recombines TRBV5-4 with TRBJ2-7; D is uncertain. CDR3 length equals 11 residues. V lost 2 bases to trimming and J lost 4 bases, with 4 bases between them. Germline V gives CDR1 SGHNT, CDR2 YYREEE (reference sequence). This CDR3 is CASSLGYEQYF. DNA of the CDR3: TGTGCCAGCAGCTTAGGATACGAGCAGTACTTC.

V gene TRBV29-1 combines with J gene TRBJ2-1; D gene ambiguous. The V gene's germline CDR1 is SQVTM and CDR2 ANQGSEA. The length of the CDR3 is 10 residues. The V and J ends lost 6 bases and 9 bases respectively, with 9 bases between them. This chain's CDR3 is CSVQVTEQFF. In DNA form, the CDR3 reads TGCAGCGTCCAGGTCACTGAGCAGTTCTTC.

This clone was counted a single time. V usage is TRBV6-4 and J usage is TRBJ2-5; 7 bases agree with TRBD2. The CDR3 is 13 amino acids. The germline gives CDR1 MRHNA, CDR2 SNTAGT. Germline trimming cut 3 bases from V and 4 bases from J; bases unmatched to any gene: 2. CDR3: CASSEVAGETQYF. CDR3 in DNA: TGTGCCAGCAGTGAGGTAGCGGGAGAGACCCAGTACTTC.

V usage is TRBV6-4 and J usage is TRBJ1-6, with D perhaps matching TRBD1 (6 bases). The V end was cut by 6 bases, the J end by 5 bases, with 11 bases between. Germline assignment: CDR1 MRHNA and CDR2 SNTAGT. The CDR3 is 14 amino acids. CDR3: CASSATGNNSPLHF. As DNA, the CDR3 is TGTGCCAGCAGCGCAACAGGGAATAATTCACCCCTCCACTTT.

The chain joins TRBV11-2 to TRBJ2-5; unclear D gene. Germline V gene data show CDR1 as SGHAT and CDR2 as FQNNGV. Trimming removed 0 bases from V and 3 bases from J, with 5 bases in between. The CDR3 is 13 residues long. The CDR3 bases are TGTGCCAGCAGCTTAGATCGGGAAGAGACCCAGTACTTC. It translates to CASSLDREETQYF.

This chain links TRBV2 with TRBJ2-7; D is perhaps TRBD1 (5 bases). CDR1 is SNHLY and CDR2 is FYNNEI in the germline V gene. The CDR3 has 16 amino acids. V lost 8 bases to trimming and J lost 5 bases, with 25 bases between them. CDR3 region: CASGPGQRLVHHEQYF. CDR3 DNA sequence: TGTGCCAGCGGCCCAGGGCAACGGCTAGTTCACCACGAGCAGTACTTC.

CDR3 nucleotides: TGTGCCAGCAGTGCTGTATGGAGCGGGGGGGGACGGGAGACCCAGTACTTC. Protein product: CASSAVWSGGGRETQYF. The chain has TRBV2 and TRBJ2-5; 10 bases agree with TRBD2. The J segment lost 5 bases and the V segment lost 4 bases, leaving 13 bases of the junction unmatched. Germline loops: CDR1 SNHLY, CDR2 FYNNEI. CDR3 length equals 17 residues.